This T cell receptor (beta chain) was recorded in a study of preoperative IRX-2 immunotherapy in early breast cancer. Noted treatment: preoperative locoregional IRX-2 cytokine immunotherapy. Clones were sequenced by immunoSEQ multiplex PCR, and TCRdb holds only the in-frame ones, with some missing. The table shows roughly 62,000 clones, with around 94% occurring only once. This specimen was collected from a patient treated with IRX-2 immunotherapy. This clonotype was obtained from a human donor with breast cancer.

The CDR3 loop reads CASFGDRIGSYEQYF. Here the CDR3 DNA reads TGTGCCAGCTTTGGGGATCGGATCGGGTCCTACGAGCAGTACTTC. This rearrangement joins TRBV27 to TRBJ2-7, with D uncertain. V was cut by 8 bases and J by 1 base, with 18 bases left in between. This CDR3 comprises 15 residues. The germline CDR1 and CDR2 sequences are MNHEY and SMNVEV (reference sequence).